This T cell receptor beta chain was obtained from a study of identical twins. Study-wide points: The study drew conclusions from cross-sectional statistical analysis, not from following the same donors. Insertions were reduced in abundant cord blood beta clonotypes but not in memory repertoires.

MiXCR was run by TCRdb on the 5' RACE reads, yielding one entry per CDR3 protein. The sample lists about 520,000 distinct CDR3 sequences, less than 25% occurring once. A remark on this clonotype: Its antigen is not known.

The CDR3 covers 12 residues. The ends were cut back, 6 bases at V and 5 bases at J, with 10 bases in the middle. CDR1 is DFQATT, CDR2 SNEGSKA, per germline (reference sequence). This sample also belongs to another study, concerning T cells expressing NK-cell markers.

The source of this sequence is a woman aged 18-35 years in good health. The sample consisted of CD4+ T cells sorted from blood. The rearrangement uses TRBV20-1 and TRBJ2-2; no firm D call. The CDR3 DNA reads as TGCAGTGCGAGGACCCTAACCGGGGAGCTGTTTTTT. Amino acid sequence: CSARTLTGELFF.